The rows below give T cell receptor beta chains drawn from one sample of a study of post-analysis software for immune sequencing data. TCRdb redid the calling of the PCR reads with MiXCR, one entry per CDR3 protein. The sample gives about 820,000 distinct CDR3 sequences, approximately 53% of which show up once; 4.6% is in the top ten. Source material: blood. All receptors come from a girl aged 10 to 17 with multiple sclerosis. CDR3s include the opening cysteine and the closing phenylalanine or tryptophan. The order of the fields is clone size, D gene, J gene, V gene, CDR3 DNA, CDR3 protein. A D gene is named only where the DNA matches it firmly. Clone size is given for some rows only: seen once, a few or many times, or a class if the clone is expanded.

few | TRBD2 | TRBJ2-7 | TRBV7-8 | TGTGCCAGCAGGGATGATCCTAGCGGGAGGTCGTACGAGCAGTACTTC | CASRDDPSGRSYEQYF
few | TRBD2 | TRBJ2-7 | TRBV6-5 | TGTGCCAGCAGTTACCGGGGGGCCTACGAGCAGTACTTC | CASSYRGAYEQYF
- | - | TRBJ1-5 | TRBV29-1 | TGCAGCGTTGCAGGGCCCAATCAGCCCCAGCATTTT | CSVAGPNQPQHF
once | TRBD1 | TRBJ1-1 | TRBV20-1 | TGCAGTGCTAGGGGGGGACAGGGACCGAACACTGAAGCTTTCTTT | CSARGGQGPNTEAFF
- | - | TRBJ2-5 | TRBV27 | TGTGCCAGCAGTCCCACGTGGGTCCAAGAGACCCAGTACTTC | CASSPTWVQETQYF
once | - | TRBJ2-7 | TRBV3-1 | TGTGCCAGCAGCCAAGGAGGAGGGGGAGCCACCTACGAGCAGTACTTC | CASSQGGGGATYEQYF
few | - | TRBJ1-5 | TRBV6-2/TRBV6-3 | TGTGCCAGCAGTTACGAGATCCTGACAGCGGGCGTGGGCAATCAGCCCCAGCATTTT | CASSYEILTAGVGNQPQHF
- | - | TRBJ2-7 | TRBV29-1 | TGCAGCGTTGATGAAGGGGGGTACGAGCAGTACTTC | CSVDEGGYEQYF
- | TRBD1 | TRBJ1-1 | TRBV29-1 | TGCAGCGTTGAGACAGGGGTTGTCGCTGAAGCTTTCTTT | CSVETGVVAEAFF
- | TRBD1 | TRBJ2-3 | TRBV6-6 | TGTGCCAGCAGATCCCCGGGACAGGGGATGGATACGCAGTATTTT | CASRSPGQGMDTQYF
- | - | TRBJ2-4 | TRBV28 | TGTGCCAGCAGTTTATTAGCAGGGTCCAACACGGAGCAGTACTTC | CASSLLAGSNTEQYF
- | - | TRBJ2-1 | TRBV7-2 | TGTGCCAGCAGCAGGCGCGAGGCCTACAATGAGCAGTTCTTC | CASSRREAYNEQFF
- | - | TRBJ2-1 | TRBV5-1 | TGCGCCACCAGCACAGACATCTACAATGAGCAGTTCTTC | CATSTDIYNEQFF